Described below is a single TCR beta chain sequence and its context. These data originate in a study of blood T cell repertoires in COVID-19. The CDR3 contains 16 residues. The ends lost 5 bases at V and 3 bases at J; junction bases unmatched: 11. Per the germline V gene, CDR1 is LNHDA and CDR2 is SQIVND (reference sequence). Assay: immunoSEQ multiplex PCR; the TCRdb copy retains only in-frame clones and omits some. The table shows around 500,000 clones, with about 85% occurring only once. The chain couples TRBV19 to TRBJ2-3, with 7 nucleotides matching TRBD1. Source material: PBMCs or T cells enriched from blood (not recorded which). The sequence was obtained from a woman aged 55-69 years who had recovered from COVID-19. DNA for the CDR3: TGTGCCAGTAGTGCGGAGACAGGGTTTTTGACAGATACGCAGTATTTT. Translated, it gives CASSAETGFLTDTQYF.